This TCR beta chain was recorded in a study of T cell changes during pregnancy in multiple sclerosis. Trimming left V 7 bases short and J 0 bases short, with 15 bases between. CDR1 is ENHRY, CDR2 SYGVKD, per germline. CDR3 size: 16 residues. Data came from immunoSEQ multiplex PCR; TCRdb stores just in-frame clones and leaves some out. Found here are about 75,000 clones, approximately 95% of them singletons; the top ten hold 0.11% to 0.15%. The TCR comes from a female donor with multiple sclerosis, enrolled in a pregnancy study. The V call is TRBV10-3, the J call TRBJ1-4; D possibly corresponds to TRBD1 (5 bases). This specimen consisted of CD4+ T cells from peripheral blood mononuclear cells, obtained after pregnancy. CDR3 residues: CAIKPDTSATNEKLFF. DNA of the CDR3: TGTGCCATCAAACCGGACACATCGGCAACTAATGAAAAACTGTTTTTT.